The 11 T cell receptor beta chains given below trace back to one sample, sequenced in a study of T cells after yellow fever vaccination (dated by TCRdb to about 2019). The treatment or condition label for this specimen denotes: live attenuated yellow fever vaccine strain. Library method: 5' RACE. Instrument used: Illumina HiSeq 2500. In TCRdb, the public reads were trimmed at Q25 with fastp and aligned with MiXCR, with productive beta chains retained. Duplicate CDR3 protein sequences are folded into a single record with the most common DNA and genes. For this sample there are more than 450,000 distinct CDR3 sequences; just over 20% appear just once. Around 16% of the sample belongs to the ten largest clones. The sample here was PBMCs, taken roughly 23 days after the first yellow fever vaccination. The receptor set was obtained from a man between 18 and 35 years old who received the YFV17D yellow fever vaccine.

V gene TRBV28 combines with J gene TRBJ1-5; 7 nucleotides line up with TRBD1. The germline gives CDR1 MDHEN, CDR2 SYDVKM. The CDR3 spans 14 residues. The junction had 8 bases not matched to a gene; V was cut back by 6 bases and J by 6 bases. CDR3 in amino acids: CASRADRDSQPQHF. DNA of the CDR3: TGTGCCAGCAGAGCTGACAGGGACAGTCAGCCCCAGCATTTT.

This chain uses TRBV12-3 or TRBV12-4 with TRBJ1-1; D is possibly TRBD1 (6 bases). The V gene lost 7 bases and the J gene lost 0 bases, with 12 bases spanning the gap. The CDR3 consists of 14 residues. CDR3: CASNYGQLNTEAFF. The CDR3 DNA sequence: TGTGCCAGCAACTACGGACAGTTGAACACTGAAGCTTTCTTT.

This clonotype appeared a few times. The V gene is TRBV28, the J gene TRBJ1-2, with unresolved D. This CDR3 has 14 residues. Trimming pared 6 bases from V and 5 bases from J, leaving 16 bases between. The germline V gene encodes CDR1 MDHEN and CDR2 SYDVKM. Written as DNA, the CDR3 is TGTGCCAGCAGCTCCGACCACAGCACGTATGGCTACACCTTC. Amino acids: CASSSDHSTYGYTF.

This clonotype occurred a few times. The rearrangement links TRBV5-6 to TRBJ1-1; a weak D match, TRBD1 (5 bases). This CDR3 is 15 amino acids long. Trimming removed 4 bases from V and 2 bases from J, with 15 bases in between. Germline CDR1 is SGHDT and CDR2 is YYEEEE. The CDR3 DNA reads TGTGCCAGCAGCCCAGACAGAGGAACCAACACTGAAGCTTTCTTT. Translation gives CASSPDRGTNTEAFF.

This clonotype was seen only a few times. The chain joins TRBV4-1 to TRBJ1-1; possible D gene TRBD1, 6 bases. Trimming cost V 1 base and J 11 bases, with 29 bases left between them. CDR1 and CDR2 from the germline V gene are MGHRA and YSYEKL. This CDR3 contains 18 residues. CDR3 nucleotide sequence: TGCGCCAGCAGCCAAGTGGGCGCGGACCGGGACATACTACGCGGGGCTTTCTTT. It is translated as CASSQVGADRDILRGAFF.

The CDR3 loop reads CASTTRQGMINEQFF. CDR3 coding DNA: TGCGCCAGCACTACACGACAGGGAATGATCAATGAGCAGTTCTTC. The rearrangement joins TRBV5-1 to TRBJ2-1; 7 bases fit TRBD1. The V gene end was trimmed by 6 bases and the J gene end by 6 bases; junction bases not matched to a gene: 12. CDR3 length: 15 residues. The V gene's germline CDR1 is SGHRS and CDR2 YFSETQ.

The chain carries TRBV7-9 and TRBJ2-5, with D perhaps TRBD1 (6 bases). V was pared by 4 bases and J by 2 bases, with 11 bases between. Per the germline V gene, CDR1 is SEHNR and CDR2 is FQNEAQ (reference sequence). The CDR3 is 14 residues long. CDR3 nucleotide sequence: TGTGCCAGCAGCTATGGGACACTACAAGAGACCCAGTACTTC. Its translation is CASSYGTLQETQYF.

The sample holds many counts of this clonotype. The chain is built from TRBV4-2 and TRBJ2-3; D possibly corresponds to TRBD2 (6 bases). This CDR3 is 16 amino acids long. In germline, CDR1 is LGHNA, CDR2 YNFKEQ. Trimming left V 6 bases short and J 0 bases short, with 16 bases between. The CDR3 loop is CASSQNAGSSTDTQYF. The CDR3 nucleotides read TGTGCCAGCAGTCAAAACGCCGGGAGTAGCACAGATACGCAGTATTTT.

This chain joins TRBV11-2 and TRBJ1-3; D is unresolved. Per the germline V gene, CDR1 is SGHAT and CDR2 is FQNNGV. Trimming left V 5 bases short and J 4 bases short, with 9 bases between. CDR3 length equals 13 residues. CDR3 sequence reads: CASSPSGGNTIYF. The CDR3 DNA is TGTGCCAGCAGCCCCTCGGGAGGAAACACCATATATTTT.

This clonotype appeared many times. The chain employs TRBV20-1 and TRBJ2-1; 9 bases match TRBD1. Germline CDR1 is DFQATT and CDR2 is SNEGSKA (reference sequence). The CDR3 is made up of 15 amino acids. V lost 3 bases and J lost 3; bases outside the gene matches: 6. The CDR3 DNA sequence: TGCAGTGCTAGTGGGGGACAGGGTATCTACAATGAGCAGTTCTTC. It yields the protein CSASGGQGIYNEQFF.

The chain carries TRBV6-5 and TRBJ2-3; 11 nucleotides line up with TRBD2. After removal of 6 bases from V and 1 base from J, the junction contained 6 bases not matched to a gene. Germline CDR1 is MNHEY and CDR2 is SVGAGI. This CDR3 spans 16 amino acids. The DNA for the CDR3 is TGTGCCAGCAGGTTAGCGGGGGGGCCTGGCACAGATACGCAGTATTTT. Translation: CASRLAGGPGTDTQYF.